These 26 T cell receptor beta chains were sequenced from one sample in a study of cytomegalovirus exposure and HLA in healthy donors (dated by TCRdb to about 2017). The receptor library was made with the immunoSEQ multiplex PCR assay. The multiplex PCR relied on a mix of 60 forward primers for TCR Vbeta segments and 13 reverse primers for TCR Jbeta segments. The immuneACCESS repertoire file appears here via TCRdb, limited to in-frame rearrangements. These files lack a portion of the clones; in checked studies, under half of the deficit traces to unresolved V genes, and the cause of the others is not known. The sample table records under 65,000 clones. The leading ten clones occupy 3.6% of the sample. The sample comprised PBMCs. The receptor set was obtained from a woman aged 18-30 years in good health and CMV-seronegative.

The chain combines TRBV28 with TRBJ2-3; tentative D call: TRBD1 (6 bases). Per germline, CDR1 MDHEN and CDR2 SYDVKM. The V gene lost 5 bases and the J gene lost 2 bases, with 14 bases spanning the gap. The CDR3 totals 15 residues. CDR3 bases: TGTGCCAGCAGTGAGGACAGAGCCTTCACAGATACGCAGTATTTT. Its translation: CASSEDRAFTDTQYF.

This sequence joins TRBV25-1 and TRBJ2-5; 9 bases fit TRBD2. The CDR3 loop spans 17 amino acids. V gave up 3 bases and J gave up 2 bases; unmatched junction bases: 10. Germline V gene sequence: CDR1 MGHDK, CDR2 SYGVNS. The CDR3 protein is CASSDGGQREVQETQYF. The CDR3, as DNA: TGTGCCAGCAGTGATGGGGGCCAGCGGGAGGTTCAAGAGACCCAGTACTTC.

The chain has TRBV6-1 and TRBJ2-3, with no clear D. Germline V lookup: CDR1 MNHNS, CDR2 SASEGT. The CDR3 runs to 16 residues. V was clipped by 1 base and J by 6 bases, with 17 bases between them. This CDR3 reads CASSEVGAVLWDTQYF. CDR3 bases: TGTGCCAGCAGTGAAGTTGGTGCGGTCCTTTGGGATACGCAGTATTTT.

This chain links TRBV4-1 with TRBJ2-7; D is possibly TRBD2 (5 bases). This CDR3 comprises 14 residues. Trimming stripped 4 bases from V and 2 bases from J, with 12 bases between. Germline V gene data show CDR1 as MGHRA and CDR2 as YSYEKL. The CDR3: CASSPTGSTYEQYF. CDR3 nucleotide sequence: TGCGCCAGCAGCCCGACGGGGTCCACCTACGAGCAGTACTTC.

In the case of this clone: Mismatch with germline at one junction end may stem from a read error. CDR3 amino acids: CSVDFPQSTDKQYF. CDR3 sequence (DNA): TGCAGCGTTGATTTTCCACAGAGCACAGATAAGCAGTATTTT. The chain carries TRBV29-1 and TRBJ2-3; D not resolved. Germline V gives CDR1 SQVTM, CDR2 ANQGSEA. The CDR3 contains 14 residues.

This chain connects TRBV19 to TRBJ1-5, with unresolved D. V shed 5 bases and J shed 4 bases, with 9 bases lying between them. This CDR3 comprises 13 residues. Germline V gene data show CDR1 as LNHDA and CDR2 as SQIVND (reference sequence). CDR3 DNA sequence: TGTGCCAGTAGTGGGCGCAGGAATCAGCCCCAGCATTTT. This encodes CASSGRRNQPQHF. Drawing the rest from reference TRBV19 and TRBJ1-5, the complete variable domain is DGGITQSPKYLFRKEGQNVTLSCEQNLNHDAMYWYRQDPGQGLRLIYYSQIVNDFQKGDIAEGYSVSREKKESFPLTVTSAQKNPTAFYLCASSGRRNQPQHFGDGTRLSIL.

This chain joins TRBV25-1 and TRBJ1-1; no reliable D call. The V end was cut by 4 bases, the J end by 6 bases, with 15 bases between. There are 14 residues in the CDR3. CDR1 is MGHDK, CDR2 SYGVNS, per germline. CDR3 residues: CASSANTGYPEAFF. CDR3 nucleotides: TGTGCCAGCAGTGCCAATACGGGGTACCCTGAAGCTTTCTTT.

The CDR3 region has the DNA TGTGCCAGCAGTTCCACCGGGACAGTGGTTACTGAAAAACTGTTTTTT. Protein product: CASSSTGTVVTEKLFF. The chain is built from TRBV6-5 and TRBJ1-4, with 7 bases fitting TRBD1. With 4 bases clipped from V and 7 bases from J, the junction kept 12 bases outside the gene matches. Germline V gene data show CDR1 as MNHEY and CDR2 as SVGAGI. The CDR3 runs to 16 residues.

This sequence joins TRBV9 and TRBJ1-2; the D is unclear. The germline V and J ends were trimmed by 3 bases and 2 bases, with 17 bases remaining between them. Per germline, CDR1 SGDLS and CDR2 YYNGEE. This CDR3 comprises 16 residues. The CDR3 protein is CASSARKVGGNYGYTF. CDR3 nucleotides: TGTGCCAGCAGCGCCAGGAAGGTAGGAGGGAACTATGGCTACACCTTC.

This CDR3 reads CSVEGGQGPDTQYF. Here the CDR3 DNA reads TGCAGCGTTGAAGGGGGACAGGGCCCAGATACGCAGTATTTT. V is TRBV29-1 and J is TRBJ2-3; 9 bases are a match to TRBD1. There are 14 residues in the CDR3. V trimming: 1 base; J trimming: 4 bases; junction bases outside the gene matches: 3. Germline V gene lookup returns CDR1 SQVTM and CDR2 ANQGSEA.

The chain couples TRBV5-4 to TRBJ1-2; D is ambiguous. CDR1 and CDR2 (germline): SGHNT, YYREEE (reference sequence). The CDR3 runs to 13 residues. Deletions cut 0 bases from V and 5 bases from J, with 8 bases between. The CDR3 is CASSLAAAYGYTF. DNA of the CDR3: TGTGCCAGCAGCTTGGCGGCAGCGTATGGCTACACCTTC.

CDR3 loop: CASSLPGSHNEQFF. As DNA, the CDR3 is TGTGCCAGCAGCTTACCAGGGTCCCACAATGAGCAGTTCTTC. The V gene is TRBV7-3, the J gene TRBJ2-1; D is perhaps TRBD1 (5 bases). From germline, CDR1 is SGHTA and CDR2 FQGTGA. Trimming shortened V by 2 bases and J by 5 bases, and 10 bases separated the two germline ends. This CDR3 has 14 amino acids.

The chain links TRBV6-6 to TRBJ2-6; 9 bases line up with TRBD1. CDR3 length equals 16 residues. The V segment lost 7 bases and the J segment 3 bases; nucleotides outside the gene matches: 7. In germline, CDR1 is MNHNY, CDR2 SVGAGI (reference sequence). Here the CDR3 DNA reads TGTGCCAGCACCGGGACAGGGTCTGGTGGGGCCAACGTCCTGACTTTC. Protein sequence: CASTGTGSGGANVLTF.

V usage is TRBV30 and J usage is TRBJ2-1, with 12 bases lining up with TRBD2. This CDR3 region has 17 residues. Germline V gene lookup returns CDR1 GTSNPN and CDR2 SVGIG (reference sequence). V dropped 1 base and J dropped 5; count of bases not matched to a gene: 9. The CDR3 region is CAWSGGRLAGADNEQFF. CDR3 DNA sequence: TGTGCCTGGAGTGGGGGGCGACTAGCGGGGGCCGACAATGAGCAGTTCTTC.

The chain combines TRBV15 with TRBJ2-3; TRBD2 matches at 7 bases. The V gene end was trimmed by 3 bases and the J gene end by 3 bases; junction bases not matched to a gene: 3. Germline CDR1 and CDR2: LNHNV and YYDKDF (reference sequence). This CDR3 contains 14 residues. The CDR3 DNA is TGTGCCACCAGCAGTCGACTAGCAACAGATACGCAGTATTTT. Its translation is CATSSRLATDTQYF.

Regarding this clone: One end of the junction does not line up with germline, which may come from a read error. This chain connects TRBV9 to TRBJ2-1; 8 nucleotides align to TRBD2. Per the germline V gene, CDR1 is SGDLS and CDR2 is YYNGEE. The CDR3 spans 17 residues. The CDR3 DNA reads TGTGCCAGCAGCTTACGACTAAGCGGGAGCTCCGACAATGAGCAGTTCTTC. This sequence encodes CASSLRLSGSSDNEQFF.

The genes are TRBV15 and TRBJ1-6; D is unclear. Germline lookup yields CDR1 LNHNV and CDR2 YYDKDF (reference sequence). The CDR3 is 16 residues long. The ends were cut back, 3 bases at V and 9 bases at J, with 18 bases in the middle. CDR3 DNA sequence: TGTGCCACCAGCAGGCTAACGGGGTCCCCGAGTTCACCCCTCCACTTT. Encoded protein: CATSRLTGSPSSPLHF. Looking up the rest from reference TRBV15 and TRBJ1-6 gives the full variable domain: DAMVIQNPRYQVTQFGKPVTLSCSQTLNHNVMYWYQQKSSQAPKLLFHYYDKDFNNEADTPDNFQSRRPNTSFCFLDIRSPGLGDTAMYLCATSRLTGSPSSPLHFGNGTRLTVT.

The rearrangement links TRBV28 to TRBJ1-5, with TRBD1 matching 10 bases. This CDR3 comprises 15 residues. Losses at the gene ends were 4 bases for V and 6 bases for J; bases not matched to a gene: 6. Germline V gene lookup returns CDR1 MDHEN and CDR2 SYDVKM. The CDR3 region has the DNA TGTGCCAGCAGTTACGGGACAGGGGATTTTCAGCCCCAGCATTTT. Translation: CASSYGTGDFQPQHF.

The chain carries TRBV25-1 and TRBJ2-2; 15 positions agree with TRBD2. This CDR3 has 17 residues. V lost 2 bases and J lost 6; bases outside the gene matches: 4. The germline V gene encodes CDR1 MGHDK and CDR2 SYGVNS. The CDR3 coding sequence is TGTGCCAGCAGTGAACGGGGACTAGCGGGAGGACCCGGGGAGCTGTTTTTT. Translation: CASSERGLAGGPGELFF.

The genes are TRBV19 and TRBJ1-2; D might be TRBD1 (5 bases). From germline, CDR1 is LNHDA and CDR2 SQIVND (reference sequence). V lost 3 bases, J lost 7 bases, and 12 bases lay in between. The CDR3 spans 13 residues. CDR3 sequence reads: CASSIQGVGGYTF. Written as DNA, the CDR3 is TGTGCCAGTAGTATCCAGGGTGTGGGTGGCTACACCTTC.

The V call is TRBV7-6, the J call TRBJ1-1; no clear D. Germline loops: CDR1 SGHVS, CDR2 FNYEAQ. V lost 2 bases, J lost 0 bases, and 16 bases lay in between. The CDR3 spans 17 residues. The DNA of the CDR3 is TGTGCCAGCAGCTTAATCCGTGCGGGCAGGATGAACACTGAAGCTTTCTTT. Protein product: CASSLIRAGRMNTEAFF.

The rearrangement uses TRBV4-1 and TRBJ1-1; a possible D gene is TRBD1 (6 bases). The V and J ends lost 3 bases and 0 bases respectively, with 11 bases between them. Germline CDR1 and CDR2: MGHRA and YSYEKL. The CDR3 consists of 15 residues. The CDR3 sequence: CASSHSTGMNTEAFF. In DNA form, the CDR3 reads TGCGCCAGCAGCCACAGCACAGGGATGAACACTGAAGCTTTCTTT.

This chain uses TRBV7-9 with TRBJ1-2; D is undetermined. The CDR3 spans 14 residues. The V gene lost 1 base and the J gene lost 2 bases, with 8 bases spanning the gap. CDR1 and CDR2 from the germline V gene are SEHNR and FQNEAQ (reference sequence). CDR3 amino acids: CASSLEPENYGYTF. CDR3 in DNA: TGTGCCAGCAGCTTAGAACCGGAGAACTATGGCTACACCTTC.

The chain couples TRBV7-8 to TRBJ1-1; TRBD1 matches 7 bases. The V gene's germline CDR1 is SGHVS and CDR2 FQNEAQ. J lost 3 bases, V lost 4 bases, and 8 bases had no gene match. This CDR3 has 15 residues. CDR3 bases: TGTGCCAGCAGCTCCGTGACAGGGATTGACACTGAAGCTTTCTTT. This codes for CASSSVTGIDTEAFF.

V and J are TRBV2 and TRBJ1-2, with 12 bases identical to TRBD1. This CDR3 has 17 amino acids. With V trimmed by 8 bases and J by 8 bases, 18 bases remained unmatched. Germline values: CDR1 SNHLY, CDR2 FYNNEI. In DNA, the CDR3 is TGTGCCAGCGGAAAGGCCCGATCGGGACAGGGGGCTTGGGGCTACACCTTC. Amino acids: CASGKARSGQGAWGYTF.

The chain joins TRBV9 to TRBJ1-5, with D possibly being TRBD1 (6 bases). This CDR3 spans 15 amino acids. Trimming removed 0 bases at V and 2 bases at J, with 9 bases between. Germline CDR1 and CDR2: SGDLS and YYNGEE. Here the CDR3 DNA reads TGTGCCAGCAGCGTAGAGAAGGGGGGCAATCAGCCCCAGCATTTT. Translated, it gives CASSVEKGGNQPQHF.